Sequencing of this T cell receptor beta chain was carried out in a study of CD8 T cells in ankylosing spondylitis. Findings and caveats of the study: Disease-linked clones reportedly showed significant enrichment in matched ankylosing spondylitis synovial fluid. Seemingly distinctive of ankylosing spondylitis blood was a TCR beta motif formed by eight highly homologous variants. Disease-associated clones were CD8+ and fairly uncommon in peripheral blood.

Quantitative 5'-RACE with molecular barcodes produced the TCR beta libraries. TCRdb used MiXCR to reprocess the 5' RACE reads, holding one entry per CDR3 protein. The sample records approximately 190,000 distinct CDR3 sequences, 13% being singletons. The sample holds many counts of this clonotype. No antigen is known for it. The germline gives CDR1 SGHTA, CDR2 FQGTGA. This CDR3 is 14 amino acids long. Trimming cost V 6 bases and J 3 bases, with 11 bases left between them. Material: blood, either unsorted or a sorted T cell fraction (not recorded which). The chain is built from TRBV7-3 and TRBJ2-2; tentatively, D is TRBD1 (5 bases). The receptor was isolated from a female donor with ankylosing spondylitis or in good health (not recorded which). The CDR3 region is CASRVTGDTGELFF. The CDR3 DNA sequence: TGTGCCAGCAGAGTCACAGGAGACACCGGGGAGCTGTTTTTT.